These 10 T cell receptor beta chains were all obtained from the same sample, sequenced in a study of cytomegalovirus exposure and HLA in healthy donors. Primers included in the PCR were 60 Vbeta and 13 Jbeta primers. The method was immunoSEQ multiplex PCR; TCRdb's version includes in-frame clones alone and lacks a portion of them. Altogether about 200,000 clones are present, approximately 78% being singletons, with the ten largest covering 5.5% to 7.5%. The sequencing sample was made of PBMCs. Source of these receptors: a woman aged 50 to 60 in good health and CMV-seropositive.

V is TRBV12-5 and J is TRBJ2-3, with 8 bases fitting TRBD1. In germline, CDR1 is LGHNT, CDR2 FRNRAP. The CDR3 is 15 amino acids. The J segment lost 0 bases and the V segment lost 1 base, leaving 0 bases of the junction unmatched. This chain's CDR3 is CASGLGTGSTDTQYF. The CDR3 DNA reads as TGTGCTAGTGGTTTGGGGACAGGGAGCACAGATACGCAGTATTTT.

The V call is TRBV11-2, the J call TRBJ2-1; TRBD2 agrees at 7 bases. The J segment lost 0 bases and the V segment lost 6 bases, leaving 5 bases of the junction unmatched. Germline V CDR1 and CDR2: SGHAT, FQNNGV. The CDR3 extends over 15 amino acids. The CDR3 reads CASREAGSSYNEQFF. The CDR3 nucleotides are TGTGCCAGCAGAGAAGCGGGGAGCTCCTACAATGAGCAGTTCTTC.

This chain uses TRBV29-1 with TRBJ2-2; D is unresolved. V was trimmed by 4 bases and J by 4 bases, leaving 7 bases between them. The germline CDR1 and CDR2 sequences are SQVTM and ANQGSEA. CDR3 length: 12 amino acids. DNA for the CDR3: TGCAGCGTTGCATTGAGCACCGGGGAGCTGTTTTTT. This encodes CSVALSTGELFF.

The CDR3 loop is CASSDEGGLAAGELFF. The CDR3 nucleotides read TGTGCCAGCAGTGATGAAGGGGGGCTAGCGGCCGGGGAGCTGTTTTTT. The chain employs TRBV6-1 and TRBJ2-2; maybe TRBD2 (7 bases). Germline lookup yields CDR1 MNHNS and CDR2 SASEGT. V was cut by 3 bases and J by 6 bases, with 17 bases left in between. CDR3 length equals 16 residues.

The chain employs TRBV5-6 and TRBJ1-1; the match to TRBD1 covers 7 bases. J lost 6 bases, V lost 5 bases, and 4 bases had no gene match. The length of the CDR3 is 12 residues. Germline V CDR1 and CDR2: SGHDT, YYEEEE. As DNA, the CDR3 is TGTGCCAGCAGTACCGGACAGGCTGAAGCTTTCTTT. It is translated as CASSTGQAEAFF.

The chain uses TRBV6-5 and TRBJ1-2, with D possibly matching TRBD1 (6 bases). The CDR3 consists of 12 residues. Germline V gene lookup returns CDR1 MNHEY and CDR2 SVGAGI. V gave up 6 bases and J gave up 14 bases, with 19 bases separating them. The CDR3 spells CASRQAGVRYTF. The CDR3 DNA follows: TGTGCCAGCAGACAAGCAGGGGTTCGGTATACCTTC.

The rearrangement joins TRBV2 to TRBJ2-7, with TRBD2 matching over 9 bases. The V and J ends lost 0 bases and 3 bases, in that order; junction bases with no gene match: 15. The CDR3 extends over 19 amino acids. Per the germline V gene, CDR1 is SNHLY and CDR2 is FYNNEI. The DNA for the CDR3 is TGTGCCAGCAGTGAAGCGCTTTCTAGCGGGGAGATTAGAAGCTACGAGCAGTACTTC. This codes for CASSEALSSGEIRSYEQYF.

The CDR3 DNA reads as TGTGCCAGCAGCCGTGGGGGGGGGCATGGCTACACCTTC. It codes for CASSRGGGHGYTF. The chain carries TRBV6-5 and TRBJ1-2, with D possibly being TRBD1 (6 bases). Germline V gives CDR1 MNHEY, CDR2 SVGAGI. The CDR3 extends over 13 amino acids. Between the trimmed V and J ends, which lost 6 bases and 6 bases, there was a span of 14 bases.

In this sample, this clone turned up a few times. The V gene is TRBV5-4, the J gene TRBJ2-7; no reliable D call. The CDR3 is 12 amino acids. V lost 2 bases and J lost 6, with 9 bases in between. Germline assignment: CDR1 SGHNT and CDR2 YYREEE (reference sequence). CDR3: CASSFFFGEQYF. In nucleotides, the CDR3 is TGTGCCAGCAGCTTTTTTTTCGGCGAGCAGTACTTC.

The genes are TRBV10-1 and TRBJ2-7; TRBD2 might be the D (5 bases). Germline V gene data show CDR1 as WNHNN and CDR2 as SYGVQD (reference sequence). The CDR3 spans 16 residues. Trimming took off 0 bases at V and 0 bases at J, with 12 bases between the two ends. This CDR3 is CASSESRAASSYEQYF. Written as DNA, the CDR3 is TGCGCCAGCAGTGAGTCCCGAGCGGCAAGCTCCTACGAGCAGTACTTC.